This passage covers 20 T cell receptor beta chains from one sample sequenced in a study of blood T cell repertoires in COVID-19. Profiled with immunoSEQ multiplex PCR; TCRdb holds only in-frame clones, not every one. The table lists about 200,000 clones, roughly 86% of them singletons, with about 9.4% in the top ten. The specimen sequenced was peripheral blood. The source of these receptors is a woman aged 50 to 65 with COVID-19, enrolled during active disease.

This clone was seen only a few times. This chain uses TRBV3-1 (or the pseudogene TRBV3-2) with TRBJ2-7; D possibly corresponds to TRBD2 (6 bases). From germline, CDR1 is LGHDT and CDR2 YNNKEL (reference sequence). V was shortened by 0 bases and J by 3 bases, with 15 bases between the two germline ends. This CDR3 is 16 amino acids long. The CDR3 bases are TGTGCCAGCAGCCAAGATTTGGCTAGCGCCTTCTACGAGCAGTACTTC. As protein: CASSQDLASAFYEQYF.

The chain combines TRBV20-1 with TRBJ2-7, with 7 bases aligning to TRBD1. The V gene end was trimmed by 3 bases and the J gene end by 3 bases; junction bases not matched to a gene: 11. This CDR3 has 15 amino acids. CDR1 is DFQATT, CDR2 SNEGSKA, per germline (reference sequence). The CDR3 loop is CSASRTLTGFYEQYF. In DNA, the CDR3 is TGCAGTGCTAGTAGAACTCTGACAGGGTTCTACGAGCAGTACTTC.

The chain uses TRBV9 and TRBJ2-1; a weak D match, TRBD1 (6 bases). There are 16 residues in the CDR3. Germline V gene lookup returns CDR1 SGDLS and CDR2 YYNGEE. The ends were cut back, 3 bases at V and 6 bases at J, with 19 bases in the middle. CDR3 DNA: TGTGCCAGCAGCGAATCCCGGGACAAGCCGGCCAATGAGCAGTTCTTC. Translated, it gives CASSESRDKPANEQFF.

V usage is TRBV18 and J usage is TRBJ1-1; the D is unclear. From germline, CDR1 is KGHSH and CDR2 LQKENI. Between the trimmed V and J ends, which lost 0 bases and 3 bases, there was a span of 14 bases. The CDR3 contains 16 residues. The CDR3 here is CASSPPSHSGYTEAFF. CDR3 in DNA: TGTGCCAGCTCACCACCAAGTCACAGCGGGTACACTGAAGCTTTCTTT.

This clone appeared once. The CDR3 DNA reads TGCGCCAGCACCGCTTACATGAACACTGAAGCTTTCTTT. Translating it yields CASTAYMNTEAFF. The rearrangement joins TRBV10-2 to TRBJ1-1; D is uncertain. V lost 7 bases and J lost 0, with 9 bases in between. Germline-derived CDR1 and CDR2 are WSHSY and SAAADI. The CDR3 consists of 13 residues.

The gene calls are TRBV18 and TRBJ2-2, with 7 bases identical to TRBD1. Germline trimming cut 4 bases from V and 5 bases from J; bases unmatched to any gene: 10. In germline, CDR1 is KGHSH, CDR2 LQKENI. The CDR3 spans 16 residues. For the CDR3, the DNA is TGTGCCAGCTCACGGAACAGGGGAGATTGGACCGGGGAGCTGTTTTTT. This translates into CASSRNRGDWTGELFF.

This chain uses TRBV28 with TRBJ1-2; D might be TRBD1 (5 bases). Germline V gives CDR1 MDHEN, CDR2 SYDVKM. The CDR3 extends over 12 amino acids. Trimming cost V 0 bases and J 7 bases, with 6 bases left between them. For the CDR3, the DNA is TGTGCCAGCAGTTTATGGGGGCTTGGCTACACCTTC. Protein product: CASSLWGLGYTF.

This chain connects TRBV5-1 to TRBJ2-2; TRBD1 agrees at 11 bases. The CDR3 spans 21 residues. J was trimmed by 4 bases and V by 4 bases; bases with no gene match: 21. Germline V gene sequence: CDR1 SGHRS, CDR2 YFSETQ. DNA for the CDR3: TGCGCCAGCAGCCCTGGACAGGGGGCTCTTGCAAACCCGCGAGGCACCGGGGAGCTGTTTTTT. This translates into CASSPGQGALANPRGTGELFF.

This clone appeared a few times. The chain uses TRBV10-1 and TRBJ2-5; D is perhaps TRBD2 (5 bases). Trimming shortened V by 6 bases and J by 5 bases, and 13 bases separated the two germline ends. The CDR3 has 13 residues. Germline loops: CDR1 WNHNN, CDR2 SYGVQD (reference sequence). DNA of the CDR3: TGCGCCAGCAGCCGTACTTCGGGGGAGACCCAGTACTTC. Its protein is CASSRTSGETQYF.

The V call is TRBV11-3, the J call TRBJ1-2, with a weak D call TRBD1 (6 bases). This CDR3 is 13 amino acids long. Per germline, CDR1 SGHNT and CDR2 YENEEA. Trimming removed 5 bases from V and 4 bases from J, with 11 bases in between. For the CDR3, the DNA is TGTGCCAGCAGCCTCGGACAGTTCTATGGCTACACCTTC. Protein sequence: CASSLGQFYGYTF.

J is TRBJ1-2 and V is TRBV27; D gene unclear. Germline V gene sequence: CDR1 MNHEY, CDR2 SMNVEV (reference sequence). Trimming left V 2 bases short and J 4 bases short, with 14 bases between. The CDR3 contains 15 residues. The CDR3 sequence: CASSLSGILFYGYTF. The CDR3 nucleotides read TGTGCCAGCAGTTTAAGCGGAATCTTATTCTATGGCTACACCTTC.

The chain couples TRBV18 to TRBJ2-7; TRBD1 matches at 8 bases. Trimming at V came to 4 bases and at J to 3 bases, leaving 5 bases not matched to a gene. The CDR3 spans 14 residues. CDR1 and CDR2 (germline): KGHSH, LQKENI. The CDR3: CASSLGQDIYEQYV. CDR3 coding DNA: TGTGCCAGCTCACTGGGACAGGACATCTACGAGCAGTACGTC.

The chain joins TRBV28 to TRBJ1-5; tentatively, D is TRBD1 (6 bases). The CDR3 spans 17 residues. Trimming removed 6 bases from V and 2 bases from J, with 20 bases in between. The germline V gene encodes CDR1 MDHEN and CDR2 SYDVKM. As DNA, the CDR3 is TGTGCCAGCAGGCCCTTAGGGGGGGCGGGGGGCAATCAGCCCCAGCATTTT. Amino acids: CASRPLGGAGGNQPQHF.

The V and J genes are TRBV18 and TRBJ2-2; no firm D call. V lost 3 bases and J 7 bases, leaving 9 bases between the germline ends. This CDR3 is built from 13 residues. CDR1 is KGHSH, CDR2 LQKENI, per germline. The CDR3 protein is CASSPHPGGELFF. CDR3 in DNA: TGTGCCAGCTCACCCCACCCGGGCGGGGAGCTGTTTTTT.

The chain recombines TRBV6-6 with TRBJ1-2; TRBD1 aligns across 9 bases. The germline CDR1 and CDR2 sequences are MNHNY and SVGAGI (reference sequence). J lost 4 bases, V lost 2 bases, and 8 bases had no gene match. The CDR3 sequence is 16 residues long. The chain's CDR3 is CASSYPQGATGYGYTF. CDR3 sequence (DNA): TGTGCCAGCAGTTACCCACAGGGGGCCACCGGCTATGGCTACACCTTC.

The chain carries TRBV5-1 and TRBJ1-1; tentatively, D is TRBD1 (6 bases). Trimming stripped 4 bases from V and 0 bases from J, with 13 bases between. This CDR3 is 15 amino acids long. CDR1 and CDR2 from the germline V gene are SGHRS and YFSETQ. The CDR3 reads CASSPQQGVNTEAFF. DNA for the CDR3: TGCGCCAGCAGCCCCCAACAGGGAGTGAACACTGAAGCTTTCTTT.

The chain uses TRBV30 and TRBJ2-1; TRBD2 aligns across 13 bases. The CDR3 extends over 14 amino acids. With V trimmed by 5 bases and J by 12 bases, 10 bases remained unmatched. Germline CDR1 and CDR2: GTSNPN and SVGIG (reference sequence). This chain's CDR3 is CAWGTSGGAGGQFF. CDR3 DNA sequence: TGTGCCTGGGGCACTAGCGGGGGGGCCGGAGGGCAGTTCTTC.

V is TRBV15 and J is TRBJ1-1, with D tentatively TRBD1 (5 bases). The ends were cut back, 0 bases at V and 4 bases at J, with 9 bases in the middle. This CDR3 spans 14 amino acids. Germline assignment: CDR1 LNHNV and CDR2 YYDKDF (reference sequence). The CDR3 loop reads CATSRDRGVTEAFF. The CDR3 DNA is TGTGCCACCAGCAGAGATCGGGGGGTCACTGAAGCTTTCTTT.

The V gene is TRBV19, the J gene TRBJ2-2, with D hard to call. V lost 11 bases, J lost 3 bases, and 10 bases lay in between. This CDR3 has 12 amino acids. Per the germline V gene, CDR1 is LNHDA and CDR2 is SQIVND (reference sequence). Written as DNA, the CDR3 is TGTGCCCTTCAAGCCTACACCGGGGAGCTGTTTTTT. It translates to CALQAYTGELFF.

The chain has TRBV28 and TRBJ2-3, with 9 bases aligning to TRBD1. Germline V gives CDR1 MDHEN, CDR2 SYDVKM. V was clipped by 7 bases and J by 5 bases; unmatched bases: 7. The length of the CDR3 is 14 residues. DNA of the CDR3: TGTGCCAGCACAACAGGGGGCACCGGAGATACGCAGTATTTT. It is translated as CASTTGGTGDTQYF. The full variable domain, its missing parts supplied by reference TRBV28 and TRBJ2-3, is DVKVTQSSRYLVKRTGEKVFLECVQDMDHENMFWYRQDPGLGLRLIYFSYDVKMKEKGDIPEGYSVSREKKERFSLILESASTNQTSMYLCASTTGGTGDTQYFGPGTRLTVL.